This T cell receptor beta chain was profiled in a study of blood T cell repertoires in COVID-19. Overall study: COVID-19 samples, acute and convalescent, were from the United States, Italy and Spain. Sources were T cells, B-cell-depleted T cells, or PBMCs; the material itself was cDNA or gDNA.

Germline CDR1 is SNHLY and CDR2 is FYNNEI. The V gene end was trimmed by 6 bases and the J gene end by 5 bases; junction bases not matched to a gene: 7. The CDR3 runs to 15 residues. Clinical history as reported by participants underpinned cohort assignment. In the authors' methods: Reference gene primer amplification gave estimated nucleated cell counts. Method: immunoSEQ multiplex PCR; TCRdb's copy keeps in-frame clones and lacks some. The V and J calls and clone size were taken over from that table, and D and trimming were inferred from the DNA. The data show over 250,000 clones, around nine tenths seen once.

This receptor was taken from a woman in her thirties who had recovered from COVID-19. The chain recombines TRBV2 with TRBJ2-2, with 9 bases fitting TRBD2. Sequenced: PBMCs or T cells enriched from blood (not recorded which). CDR3: CASRGSGSRTGELFF. The CDR3 DNA sequence: TGTGCCAGCAGGGGTAGCGGGAGTAGGACCGGGGAGCTGTTTTTT. Supplemented by reference TRBV2 and TRBJ2-2, the full variable domain reads EPEVTQTPSHQVTQMGQEVILRCVPISNHLYFYWYRQILGQKVEFLVSFYNNEISEKSEIFDDQFSVERPDGSNFTLKIRSTKLEDSAMYFCASRGSGSRTGELFFGEGSRLTVL.